The 24 T cell receptor beta chains presented below share a single source sample, sequenced in a study of neurological immune-mediated disorders. TCRdb fed the 5' RACE reads into MiXCR, producing one record per CDR3 protein. The sample records about 76,000 distinct CDR3 sequences, roughly 17% being singletons. Sequencing used PBMCs. These TCRs come from a woman aged 40 to 55 in good health.

This clonotype appeared many times. CDR3 coding DNA: TGCGCCAGCAGACAGTCCGCCCGGGGGGGCAAGCAGTTCTTC. Protein product: CASRQSARGGKQFF. The V gene is TRBV4-1, the J gene TRBJ2-1; 8 bases are shared with TRBD2. Trimming cost V 6 bases and J 11 bases; bases outside gene matches: 12. From germline, CDR1 is MGHRA and CDR2 YSYEKL. There are 14 residues in the CDR3.

This clonotype was picked up many times. This chain links TRBV11-2 with TRBJ2-7, with 7 bases aligning to TRBD1. The germline CDR1 and CDR2 sequences are SGHAT and FQNNGV. With 4 bases clipped from V and 2 bases from J, the junction kept 8 bases outside the gene matches. The CDR3 sequence is 15 residues long. CDR3 sequence reads: CASSSRQGKAYEQYF. In DNA, the CDR3 is TGTGCCAGCAGCTCAAGACAGGGCAAGGCCTACGAGCAGTACTTC.

There are many counts of this clonotype. This sequence joins TRBV2 and TRBJ2-7; D possibly matches TRBD1 or TRBD2 (5 bases each). Germline CDR1 reads SNHLY; CDR2 reads FYNNEI. This CDR3 spans 14 amino acids. V was shortened by 3 bases and J by 6 bases, with 15 bases between the two germline ends. In DNA, the CDR3 is TGTGCCAGCAGTGAGGGACCCACGGACCCCGAGCAGTACGTC. This sequence encodes CASSEGPTDPEQYV.

In this sample, this clonotype turned up a few times. J is TRBJ2-1 and V is TRBV3-1; TRBD2 agrees at 7 bases. V lost 4 bases to trimming and J lost 7 bases; unmatched junction nucleotides: 10. This CDR3 has 15 amino acids. Germline V gene data show CDR1 as LGHDT and CDR2 as YNNKEL (reference sequence). The CDR3 nucleotides are TGTGCCAGCAGCCGTCTAGCGGTCATAGGGAATGAGCAGTTCTTC. Protein sequence: CASSRLAVIGNEQFF.

The rearrangement uses TRBV5-1 and TRBJ2-1; the D is unclear. Per the germline V gene, CDR1 is SGHRS and CDR2 is YFSETQ. The CDR3 consists of 15 residues. V was trimmed by 0 bases and J by 6 bases, leaving 13 bases between them. This chain's CDR3 is CASSLAESKRNEQFF. DNA for the CDR3: TGCGCCAGCAGCTTGGCGGAGTCGAAGCGCAATGAGCAGTTCTTC.

This clonotype was counted at least ten times. V gene TRBV4-1 combines with J gene TRBJ2-3; D may correspond to TRBD1 or TRBD2 (5 bases each). V gave up 1 base and J gave up 6 bases, with 17 bases separating them. Germline V gives CDR1 MGHRA, CDR2 YSYEKL. CDR3 length: 16 residues. CDR3 protein: CASSQGTYAWGDTQYF. The CDR3 DNA reads TGCGCCAGCAGCCAAGGGACATATGCATGGGGGGATACGCAGTATTTT.

This clonotype was detected many times. The chain couples TRBV7-2 to TRBJ2-5, with TRBD1 identical over 9 bases. The CDR3 covers 14 residues. The V segment lost 5 bases and the J segment 7 bases; nucleotides outside the gene matches: 8. The germline gives CDR1 SGHTA, CDR2 FQGNSA. The CDR3 loop is CASSPRDRVGTQYF. The CDR3 bases are TGTGCCAGCAGCCCTCGGGACAGGGTTGGGACCCAGTACTTC.

This clonotype was seen only a few times. The chain joins TRBV19 to TRBJ2-2; TRBD1 matches at 9 bases. This CDR3 region has 15 residues. The J segment lost 3 bases and the V segment lost 5 bases, leaving 4 bases of the junction unmatched. Germline V CDR1 and CDR2: LNHDA, SQIVND (reference sequence). The CDR3 bases are TGTGCCAGTAGTTTAACAGGGGGCTACACCGGGGAGCTGTTTTTT. Translation gives CASSLTGGYTGELFF. The full variable domain, completed using reference TRBV19 and TRBJ2-2, is DGGITQSPKYLFRKEGQNVTLSCEQNLNHDAMYWYRQDPGQGLRLIYYSQIVNDFQKGDIAEGYSVSREKKESFPLTVTSAQKNPTAFYLCASSLTGGYTGELFFGEGSRLTVL.

The table lists this clonotype with many counts. J is TRBJ2-3 and V is TRBV29-1, with D possibly TRBD1 on 6 matching bases. Germline V CDR1 and CDR2: SQVTM, ANQGSEA. This CDR3 region has 23 residues. Trimming took 0 bases from V and 5 from J, leaving 39 bases between them. The CDR3 is CSVEDRGPRRPSGQLVGVDTQYF. CDR3 DNA: TGCAGCGTTGAAGATAGGGGACCGAGAAGACCTTCAGGACAGCTCGTTGGGGTAGATACGCAGTATTTT.

Points on this clonotype: A read error may account for a junction end that differs from germline. This chain connects TRBV5-1 to TRBJ1-1, with 7 bases lining up with TRBD1. Germline loops: CDR1 SGHRS, CDR2 YFSETQ. The CDR3 is 14 residues long. The CDR3 loop reads CASGAGQIYTDAFF. CDR3 nucleotide sequence: TGCGCCAGCGGCGCGGGACAGATATACACTGACGCTTTCTTT.

This clonotype came up a few times. The rearrangement links TRBV6-1 to TRBJ1-5; no clear D. The germline V and J ends were trimmed by 8 bases and 4 bases, with 15 bases remaining between them. The CDR3 loop spans 14 amino acids. From germline, CDR1 is MNHNS and CDR2 SASEGT. The CDR3: CASLPAASNQPQHF. CDR3 nucleotides: TGTGCCAGCCTCCCAGCAGCGTCAAATCAGCCCCAGCATTTT.

This clonotype was seen many times. The CDR3 loop is CASSQGLAGIQETQYF. In nucleotides, the CDR3 is TGTGCCAGCAGCCAGGGACTAGCGGGGATCCAAGAGACCCAGTACTTC. This chain links TRBV5-6 with TRBJ2-5; TRBD2 matches 13 bases. V was clipped by 4 bases and J by 1 base; unmatched bases: 4. Germline CDR1 SGHDT, CDR2 YYEEEE. CDR3 length: 16 residues.

This clonotype was observed many times. The chain couples TRBV7-8 to TRBJ2-7, with TRBD1 identical over 8 bases. J was trimmed by 0 bases and V by 6 bases; bases with no gene match: 4. The germline gives CDR1 SGHVS, CDR2 FQNEAQ. The CDR3 is made up of 14 amino acids. Here the CDR3 reads CASSFGTGSYEQYV. The DNA for the CDR3 is TGTGCCAGCAGTTTCGGGACAGGCTCCTACGAGCAGTACGTC.

J is TRBJ1-1 and V is TRBV29-1, with 11 positions matching TRBD1. CDR3 length equals 12 residues. J was trimmed by 6 bases and V by 6 bases; bases with no gene match: 3. Germline V lookup: CDR1 SQVTM, CDR2 ANQGSEA. CDR3 region: CSVGTGGAEAFF. CDR3 in DNA: TGCAGCGTAGGGACAGGGGGAGCTGAAGCTTTCTTT.

This clonotype was observed a few times. The V call is TRBV6-1, the J call TRBJ2-6; 9 nucleotides agree with TRBD1. The germline CDR1 and CDR2 sequences are MNHNS and SASEGT. V lost 6 bases, J lost 1 base, and 13 bases stayed unmatched. The CDR3 loop spans 19 amino acids. The CDR3 here is CASSGYLRDRESGANVLTF. Written as DNA, the CDR3 is TGTGCCAGCAGCGGGTACCTCCGGGACAGGGAGTCTGGGGCCAACGTCCTGACTTTC.

This clonotype was seen ten or more times. J is TRBJ1-2 and V is TRBV20-1; no reliable D call. The CDR3 has 14 residues. Germline V lookup: CDR1 DFQATT, CDR2 SNEGSKA (reference sequence). V lost 3 bases and J 10 bases, leaving 21 bases between the germline ends. The CDR3 coding sequence is TGCAGTGCTAGTACCCCCAATGGGCGGGATGACTACACCTTC. It codes for CSASTPNGRDDYTF.

In its sample, this clonotype was seen many times. This chain connects TRBV20-1 to TRBJ2-1; 8 bases align to TRBD2. Germline CDR1 is DFQATT and CDR2 is SNEGSKA (reference sequence). Unmatched junction bases numbered 17, after V lost 7 bases and J lost 6 bases. The CDR3 length is 16 residues. The CDR3 loop reads CSDRTPGLGLGNEQFF. CDR3 in DNA: TGCAGTGACAGAACACCGGGACTAGGGTTAGGCAATGAGCAGTTCTTC.

This clonotype was seen ten or more times. This sequence joins TRBV6-5 and TRBJ2-3; D not certain. The CDR3 extends over 13 amino acids. Trimming stripped 0 bases from V and 6 bases from J, with 7 bases between. The germline CDR1 and CDR2 sequences are MNHEY and SVGAGI. The CDR3 reads CASSYSSRDTQYF. Here the CDR3 DNA reads TGTGCCAGCAGTTACTCGAGCAGGGATACGCAGTATTTT.

This clonotype has a count of ten or more. V gene TRBV7-2 combines with J gene TRBJ2-3; no reliable D call. Per germline, CDR1 SGHTA and CDR2 FQGNSA. The CDR3 totals 13 residues. Trimming took off 1 base at V and 2 bases at J, with 4 bases between the two ends. DNA of the CDR3: TGTGCCAGCAGCTTAGGTCCCACAGATACGCAGTATTTT. It yields the protein CASSLGPTDTQYF.

The genes are TRBV4-2 and TRBJ2-3; no firm D call. CDR1 and CDR2 from the germline V gene are LGHNA and YNFKEQ. This CDR3 is built from 16 residues. V lost 1 base and J lost 2, with 13 bases in between. The CDR3 spells CASSQATGRVTDTQYF. The DNA of the CDR3 is TGTGCCAGCAGCCAAGCAACGGGTAGGGTCACAGATACGCAGTATTTT.

Ten or more counts support this clonotype. The chain carries TRBV7-2 and TRBJ1-2; D ambiguous. CDR3 size: 18 residues. Between the trimmed V and J ends, which lost 0 bases and 4 bases, there was a span of 21 bases. Germline assignment: CDR1 SGHTA and CDR2 FQGNSA. CDR3 DNA: TGTGCCAGCAGCTTAGCGCCCCCGGGCCCAAACGACATCTATGGCTACACCTTC. Encoded protein: CASSLAPPGPNDIYGYTF.

This clonotype was recorded many times. V and J are TRBV7-3 and TRBJ2-1, with 9 positions matching TRBD2. Germline-derived CDR1 and CDR2 are SGHTA and FQGTGA. V dropped 3 bases and J dropped 1; count of bases not matched to a gene: 4. There are 16 residues in the CDR3. CDR3 in amino acids: CASSLYSGGSYNEQFF. The CDR3 DNA reads as TGTGCCAGCAGCTTGTATAGCGGGGGATCCTACAATGAGCAGTTCTTC.

The CDR3 bases are TGCAGTGCGCCTCACAGGGACACTGAAGCTTTCTTT. This gives the protein CSAPHRDTEAFF. The gene calls are TRBV20-1 and TRBJ1-1; D is possibly TRBD1 (6 bases). Per the germline V gene, CDR1 is DFQATT and CDR2 is SNEGSKA (reference sequence). Trimming left V 6 bases short and J 3 bases short, with 11 bases between. The length of the CDR3 is 12 residues.

This chain connects TRBV14 to TRBJ2-2, with 8 bases identical to TRBD2. Germline lookup yields CDR1 SGHDN and CDR2 FVKESK. This CDR3 comprises 17 residues. Unmatched junction bases numbered 12, after V lost 1 base and J lost 8 bases. The CDR3 loop is CASSQGQERGPLGELFF. The CDR3 bases are TGTGCCAGCAGCCAAGGACAAGAGCGGGGGCCTTTAGGGGAGCTGTTTTTT.